This T cell receptor (beta chain) is from a study of cytomegalovirus exposure and HLA in healthy donors. Study-wide background: From donors who were HLA-typed, an early data release held 80 million to 85 million unique TCRs. Study outcomes and limitations: In an earlier analysis, productive rearrangement rates for most beta V segments clustered near 87% or 30%. Researchers had no immune exposure information except CMV serostatus available.

Primers for the PCR totalled 60 Vbeta and 13 Jbeta. Only in-frame clones appear in the TCRdb table, and some are missing; sequencing was by immunoSEQ multiplex PCR. The sample lists some 160,000 clones, 79% seen once, with 0.65% to 0.75% in the top ten. The CDR3 covers 15 residues. The ends lost 4 bases at V and 8 bases at J; junction bases unmatched: 7. CDR1 SGDLS and CDR2 YYNGEE come from the germline V gene. This clone was picked up a small number of times. Its antigen remains unidentified. The clonotype comes from a woman between 35 and 50 years old in good health and CMV-seronegative. The chain uses TRBV9 and TRBJ2-2; 11 bases are a match to TRBD1. The sequenced sample consisted of PBMCs. In DNA form, the CDR3 reads TGTGCCAGCAGCCCCGGACAGGGGGCTATTGGGGAGCTGTTTTTT. Amino acids: CASSPGQGAIGELFF.